What follows are 16 T cell receptor beta chains derived from one specimen sequenced in a study of blood T cell repertoires in COVID-19. Produced via immunoSEQ multiplex PCR; TCRdb's table is partial and in-frame only. This table has 200,000 to 250,000 clones, around 81% appearing once. The sequenced sample was peripheral blood. Receptor source: a woman in her seventies with acute or convalescent COVID-19.

This clone showed up just once. This may be a read error: a much more frequent sequence differs by one nucleotide. The sample holds other DNA sequences that translate to the same CDR3. J is TRBJ1-4 and V is TRBV3-1 (or the pseudogene TRBV3-2), with a possible D match to TRBD1 (5 bases). CDR3 length equals 14 residues. Per the germline V gene, CDR1 is LGHDT and CDR2 is YNNKEL (reference sequence). Trimming pared 1 base from V and 7 bases from J, leaving 10 bases between. The CDR3 nucleotides read TGTGCCAGCAGCCAAGTATTGGGACTTGAAAAACTGTTTTTT. Amino acid sequence: CASSQVLGLEKLFF.

In regard to this clone: Other DNA sequences in this sample translate to the same CDR3. The chain uses TRBV18 and TRBJ2-1; 8 bases map to TRBD2. Germline V gives CDR1 KGHSH, CDR2 LQKENI. V was pared by 2 bases and J by 0 bases, with 0 bases of the junction left unmatched. This CDR3 spans 15 amino acids. The CDR3 nucleotides read TGTGCCAGCTCACCAACTAGCGGCTCCTACAATGAGCAGTTCTTC. Amino acid sequence: CASSPTSGSYNEQFF.

This rearrangement joins TRBV19 to TRBJ2-5; maybe TRBD2 (5 bases). This CDR3 contains 13 residues. Trimming removed 5 bases at V and 4 bases at J, with 11 bases between. Germline V gene data show CDR1 as LNHDA and CDR2 as SQIVND (reference sequence). The CDR3 protein is CASSFEGGETQYF. CDR3 bases: TGTGCCAGTAGTTTCGAGGGTGGAGAGACCCAGTACTTC.

The V and J genes are TRBV29-1 and TRBJ2-5; 8 bases agree with TRBD2. The CDR3 runs to 13 residues. The germline gives CDR1 SQVTM, CDR2 ANQGSEA. The V gene end was trimmed by 7 bases and the J gene end by 5 bases; junction bases not matched to a gene: 9. The CDR3 region has the DNA TGCAGCGCGATAAGACTAGCGTGGGAGACCCAGTACTTC. Translated, it gives CSAIRLAWETQYF. Variable domain in full (rest from reference TRBV29-1 and TRBJ2-5): SAVISQKPSRDICQRGTSLTIQCQVDSQVTMMFWYRQQPGQSLTLIATANQGSEATYESGFVIDKFPISRPNLTFSTLTVSNMSPEDSSIYLCSAIRLAWETQYFGPGTRLLVL.

The V call is TRBV6-2 or TRBV6-3, the J call TRBJ2-2, with 8 bases lining up with TRBD2. CDR1 is MNHEY and CDR2 is SVGEGT in the germline V gene. J lost 6 bases, V lost 4 bases, and 13 bases had no gene match. The CDR3 runs to 17 residues. The CDR3 nucleotides are TGTGCCAGCAGTTCCTTCTCCGGGACTAGTTCCGCCGGGGAGCTGTTTTTT. This translates into CASSSFSGTSSAGELFF.

The V call is TRBV29-1, the J call TRBJ2-7; 7 bases are a match to TRBD2. From germline, CDR1 is SQVTM and CDR2 ANQGSEA. The V segment lost 4 bases and the J segment 3 bases; nucleotides outside the gene matches: 12. CDR3 length: 15 residues. CDR3 protein: CSVAKGLAELYEQYF. For the CDR3, the DNA is TGCAGCGTTGCCAAGGGGCTAGCGGAGCTCTACGAGCAGTACTTC.

The rearrangement joins TRBV5-1 to TRBJ2-7; D uncertain. The V gene's germline CDR1 is SGHRS and CDR2 YFSETQ. This CDR3 has 14 amino acids. V shed 4 bases and J shed 4 bases, with 15 bases lying between them. For the CDR3, the DNA is TGCGCCAGCAGCCCTGCTGAAACAAGTTACGAGCAGTACTTC. This sequence encodes CASSPAETSYEQYF.

The CDR3 region is CASSYRGEYGYTF. The CDR3 DNA follows: TGTGCCAGCAGTTACAGGGGCGAGTATGGCTACACCTTC. The chain has TRBV6-6 and TRBJ1-2; possible D gene TRBD1, 5 bases. Germline V gene data show CDR1 as MNHNY and CDR2 as SVGAGI (reference sequence). This CDR3 contains 13 residues. Trimming took 2 bases from V and 5 from J, leaving 9 bases between them.

V and J are TRBV7-9 and TRBJ1-1; no clear D. The CDR3 extends over 14 amino acids. From germline, CDR1 is SEHNR and CDR2 FQNEAQ (reference sequence). Trimming stripped 5 bases from V and 1 base from J, with 11 bases between. CDR3 DNA: TGTGCCAGCAGCACGGAGGTTCCGAACACTGAAGCTTTCTTT. This codes for CASSTEVPNTEAFF.

The CDR3 reads CASSYSSGTQNTEAFF. In DNA, the CDR3 is TGTGCCAGCAGTTACTCGTCCGGGACACAAAACACTGAAGCTTTCTTT. The V and J genes are TRBV6-5 and TRBJ1-1; D perhaps matches TRBD1 (6 bases). The V gene lost 0 bases and the J gene lost 2 bases, with 13 bases spanning the gap. The CDR3 has 16 residues. CDR1 MNHEY and CDR2 SVGAGI come from the germline V gene.

The chain links TRBV5-1 to TRBJ2-2, with TRBD1 as a possible D gene (5 bases). The CDR3 covers 15 residues. Germline CDR1 reads SGHRS; CDR2 reads YFSETQ. V lost 4 bases to trimming and J lost 2 bases, with 12 bases between them. The CDR3: CASSADTPNTGELFF. In nucleotides, the CDR3 is TGCGCCAGCAGCGCGGACACGCCAAACACCGGGGAGCTGTTTTTT.

The J gene is TRBJ2-7, the V gene TRBV5-6, with 10 bases fitting TRBD1. Trimming at V came to 2 bases and at J to 3 bases, leaving 8 bases not matched to a gene. The CDR3 is made up of 16 amino acids. In germline, CDR1 is SGHDT, CDR2 YYEEEE. The CDR3, as DNA: TGTGCCAGCAGCTTCCTTCCGGGACAGGGGAGCTACGAGCAGTACTTC. Translation gives CASSFLPGQGSYEQYF.

The chain uses TRBV19 and TRBJ2-1, with 8 bases identical to TRBD2. Germline CDR1 LNHDA, CDR2 SQIVND (reference sequence). V was pared by 4 bases and J by 3 bases, with 2 bases of the junction left unmatched. This CDR3 contains 14 residues. CDR3 nucleotide sequence: TGTGCCAGTAGTAGGCGGGAGGTCTACAATGAGCAGTTCTTC. This sequence encodes CASSRREVYNEQFF. The whole variable domain, remainder taken from reference TRBV19 and TRBJ2-1, is DGGITQSPKYLFRKEGQNVTLSCEQNLNHDAMYWYRQDPGQGLRLIYYSQIVNDFQKGDIAEGYSVSREKKESFPLTVTSAQKNPTAFYLCASSRREVYNEQFFGPGTRLTVL.

The V call is TRBV30, the J call TRBJ2-7; the D gene is possibly TRBD2 (6 bases). The CDR3 loop spans 15 amino acids. The V and J ends lost 2 bases and 1 base respectively, with 15 bases between them. The germline V gene has CDR1 GTSNPN and CDR2 SVGIG (reference sequence). CDR3 loop: CAWSKTAGLSYEQYF. DNA for the CDR3: TGTGCCTGGAGTAAGACCGCGGGACTGTCCTACGAGCAGTACTTC.

This chain uses TRBV29-1 with TRBJ2-5, with 9 nucleotides matching TRBD2. The CDR3 spans 14 residues. V lost 7 bases to trimming and J lost 4 bases; unmatched junction nucleotides: 10. Germline CDR1 reads SQVTM; CDR2 reads ANQGSEA. Here the CDR3 DNA reads TGCAGCGCCGGGGGGCGGGAGGGCGGAGAGACCCAGTACTTC. This encodes CSAGGREGGETQYF.

This clone turned up a few times. This chain joins TRBV9 and TRBJ1-2; D gene ambiguous. CDR3 size: 13 residues. Trimming removed 4 bases at V and 2 bases at J, with 9 bases between. Looked up from germline, CDR1 is SGDLS and CDR2 is YYNGEE. As DNA, the CDR3 is TGTGCCAGCAGCCCGAGACAAAACTATGGCTACACCTTC. This encodes CASSPRQNYGYTF.